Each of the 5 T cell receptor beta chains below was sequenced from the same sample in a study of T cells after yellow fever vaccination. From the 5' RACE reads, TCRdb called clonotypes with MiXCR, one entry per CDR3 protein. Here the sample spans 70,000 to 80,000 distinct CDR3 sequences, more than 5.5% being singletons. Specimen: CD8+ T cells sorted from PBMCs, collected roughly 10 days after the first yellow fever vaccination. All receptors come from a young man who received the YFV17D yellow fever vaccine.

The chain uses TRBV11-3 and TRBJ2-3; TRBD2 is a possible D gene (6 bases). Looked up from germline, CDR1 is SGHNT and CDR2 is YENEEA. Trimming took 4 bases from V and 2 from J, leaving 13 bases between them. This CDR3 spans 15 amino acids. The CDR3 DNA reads TGTGCCAGCAGCTCGGGGACTCCCTACACAGATACGCAGTATTTT. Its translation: CASSSGTPYTDTQYF.

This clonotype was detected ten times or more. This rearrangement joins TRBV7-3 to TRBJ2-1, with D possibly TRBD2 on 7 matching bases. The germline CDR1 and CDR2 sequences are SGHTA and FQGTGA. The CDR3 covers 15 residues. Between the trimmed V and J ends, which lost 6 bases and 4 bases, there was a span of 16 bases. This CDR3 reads CASSFGGAPYNEQFF. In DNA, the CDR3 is TGTGCCAGCAGTTTTGGGGGGGCGCCGTACAATGAGCAGTTCTTC.

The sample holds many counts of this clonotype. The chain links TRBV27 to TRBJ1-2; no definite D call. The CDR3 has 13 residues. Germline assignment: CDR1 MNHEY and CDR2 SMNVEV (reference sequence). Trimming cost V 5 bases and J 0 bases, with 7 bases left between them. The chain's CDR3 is CASSPAANYGYTF. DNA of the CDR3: TGTGCCAGCAGTCCCGCGGCTAACTATGGCTACACCTTC.

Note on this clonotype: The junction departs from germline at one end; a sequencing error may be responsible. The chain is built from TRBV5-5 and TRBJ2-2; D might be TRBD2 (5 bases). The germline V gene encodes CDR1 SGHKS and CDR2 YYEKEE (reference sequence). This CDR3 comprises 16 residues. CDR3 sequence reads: CDSSLVPSPNTGELFF. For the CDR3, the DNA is TGTGACAGCAGCTTGGTCCCTAGCCCCAACACCGGGGAGCTGTTTTTT.

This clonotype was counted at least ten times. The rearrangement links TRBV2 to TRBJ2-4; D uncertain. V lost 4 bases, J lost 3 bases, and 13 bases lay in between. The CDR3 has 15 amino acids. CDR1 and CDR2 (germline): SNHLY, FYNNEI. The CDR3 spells CASSGIGSNKNIQYF. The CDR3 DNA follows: TGTGCCAGCAGTGGGATAGGGTCGAACAAAAACATTCAGTACTTC.